This entry concerns a single T cell receptor beta chain. Its antigen remains unknown. Sequencing was performed with immunoSEQ multiplex PCR; in TCRdb, only in-frame clones are kept and a portion is missing. The table lists over 250,000 clones, about 90% of them singletons, with approximately 1.2% in the top ten. This sample is drawn from a study of cytomegalovirus exposure and HLA in healthy donors. Looking at the study overall: The same platform used for the 666 first-cohort repertoires was also used for the 100 to 150 validation repertoires, as a later analysis reported.

Overall study results and limits: Altogether, 164 TCR beta chains were recorded as cytomegalovirus-associated. In the roughly 130 validation repertoires, a later analysis found that first-cohort TCR clusters tended to co-occur.

Input material: PBMCs. The TCR was taken from a woman aged 25 to 39 in good health and CMV-seropositive.

CDR3 amino acids: CASSLGTEIYEQYF. Here the CDR3 DNA reads TGTGCCAGCAGTTTGGGGACAGAAATATACGAGCAGTACTTC. The V call is TRBV28, the J call TRBJ2-7, with 7 nucleotides matching TRBD1. Germline assignment: CDR1 MDHEN and CDR2 SYDVKM. V gave up 3 bases and J gave up 4 bases; unmatched junction bases: 6. The CDR3 has 14 amino acids.